This entry features one T cell receptor beta chain sequence. The data derive from a study of OX40 agonist ivuxolimab in advanced cancers. Background on the study: Patients got intravenous ivuxolimab at 0.01 to 10 mg/kg every 2 weeks. Each dose-escalation patient presented with hepatocellular carcinoma, melanoma, renal cell or head and neck cancer. Three patients, one with hepatocellular carcinoma and two with cutaneous melanoma, responded partially.

CDR1 is MNHEY and CDR2 is SVGAGI in the germline V gene. V lost 6 bases to trimming and J lost 8 bases, with 16 bases between them. This CDR3 region has 13 residues. Clones were read by immunoSEQ multiplex PCR, and TCRdb kept only the in-frame ones, dropping some. The top ten hold roughly 0.77% of the sample, which has 65,000 to 95,000 clones, around 82% seen once. The sample was CD4+ or CD8+ T cells sorted from blood, taken in a trial of the OX40 agonist ivuxolimab. This clonotype was sampled from an adult with an advanced solid tumor such as melanoma, head and neck, liver or kidney cancer. The chain is built from TRBV6-5 and TRBJ1-2; D not certain. This CDR3 reads CASSPSPSRGYTF. As DNA, the CDR3 is TGTGCCAGCAGCCCTTCGCCCTCGAGGGGCTACACCTTC.